This T cell receptor (beta chain) was sequenced in a study of blood T cell repertoires in COVID-19. On the study more broadly: Samples representing acute and convalescent COVID-19 were sourced from the United States, Italy and Spain.

The table came from immunoSEQ multiplex PCR; TCRdb's copy has only in-frame clones and leaves some out. Altogether approximately 280,000 clones are present, approximately 81% being singletons, with the ten largest covering 2% to 3%. The TCR comes from a woman aged 45-59 years who had recovered from COVID-19. The sequenced material came from PBMCs or T cells enriched from blood (not recorded which).

The CDR3 protein is CASSKTWGEETQYF. DNA of the CDR3: TGTGCCAGCAGCAAGACCTGGGGGGAAGAGACCCAGTACTTC. The chain couples TRBV7-9 to TRBJ2-5, with a possible D match to TRBD2 (6 bases). The CDR3 is 14 amino acids. Germline assignment: CDR1 SEHNR and CDR2 FQNEAQ (reference sequence). With 5 bases removed from V and 3 bases from J, the gap between germline ends came to 13 bases.